Listed below are T cell receptor beta chains from one sample, sequenced in a study of T cells in Graves' hyperthyroidism and ophthalmopathy. TCRdb used MiXCR to reprocess the multiplex PCR reads, holding one entry per CDR3 protein. The sample records around 360,000 distinct CDR3 sequences, 15% being singletons. The specimen was blood. The origin of the receptors is a woman aged 55 to 70 with Graves' ophthalmopathy. CDR3s include the opening cysteine and the closing phenylalanine or tryptophan. The order of the fields is V gene, D gene, clone size, J gene, CDR3 protein, CDR3 DNA. A D gene is named only where the DNA matches it firmly. Rows give clone size only sometimes, using once, few, many, or a class for an expanded clone.

V: TRBV28
D: TRBD2
size: few
J: TRBJ2-3
CDR3: CASSPMGAGGPGADTQYF
DNA: TGTGCCAGCAGTCCCATGGGAGCGGGAGGGCCCGGTGCAGATACGCAGTATTTT

V: TRBV5-5
D: TRBD1
size: few
J: TRBJ2-4
CDR3: CASSRTGGSQNIQYF
DNA: TGTGCCAGCAGCCGGACAGGGGGTAGCCAAAACATTCAGTACTTC

V: TRBV3-1
D: TRBD2
size: many
J: TRBJ2-1
CDR3: CASSQDWTSLYHNEQFF
DNA: TGTGCCAGCAGCCAAGATTGGACTAGCTTATACCACAATGAGCAGTTCTTC

V: TRBV7-6
D: .
size: many
J: TRBJ2-3
CDR3: CASTSYGGTDTQYF
DNA: TGTGCCAGCACCTCTTATGGGGGCACAGATACGCAGTATTTT

V: TRBV7-3
D: TRBD2
size: .
J: TRBJ2-3
CDR3: CASTRAGRSTDTQYF
DNA: TGTGCCAGCACCCGAGCGGGGCGGAGCACAGATACGCAGTATTTT

V: TRBV7-3
D: TRBD2
size: few
J: TRBJ2-7
CDR3: CASSLMSGRSYEQYF
DNA: TGTGCCAGCAGCTTAATGAGCGGGAGAAGCTACGAGCAGTACTTC

V: TRBV20-1
D: TRBD1
size: many
J: TRBJ1-5
CDR3: CSAMHPGQLNQPQHF
DNA: TGCAGTGCTATGCACCCGGGACAGTTGAATCAGCCCCAGCATTTT

V: TRBV27
D: TRBD2
size: many
J: TRBJ2-3
CDR3: CASSLLAEPTDTQYF
DNA: TGTGCCAGCAGTCTCCTAGCGGAGCCCACAGATACGCAGTATTTT

V: TRBV7-3
D: .
size: many
J: TRBJ2-7
CDR3: CASSAGSLGYEQYF
DNA: TGTGCCAGCAGCGCAGGGTCTCTCGGTTACGAGCAGTACTTC

V: TRBV6-1
D: .
size: many
J: TRBJ2-7
CDR3: CASSIGQNEQYF
DNA: TGTGCCAGCAGCATTGGACAGAACGAGCAGTACTTC

V: TRBV2
D: .
size: many
J: TRBJ2-5
CDR3: CASSPAAPQYF
DNA: TGTGCCAGCAGCCCCGCAGCGCCCCAGTACTTC

V: TRBV5-1
D: .
size: many
J: TRBJ2-1
CDR3: CASTTGEWTYNEQFF
DNA: TGCGCCAGCACCACCGGGGAGTGGACCTACAATGAGCAGTTCTTC

V: TRBV28
D: .
size: many
J: TRBJ1-1
CDR3: CASSLGGPNTEAFF
DNA: TGTGCCAGCAGTTTAGGGGGCCCGAACACTGAAGCTTTCTTT

V: TRBV6-1
D: TRBD2
size: .
J: TRBJ2-1
CDR3: CASIQPGLAGSSYNEQFF
DNA: TGTGCCAGCATTCAACCGGGACTAGCGGGAAGCTCCTACAATGAGCAGTTCTTC

V: TRBV7-8
D: .
size: many
J: TRBJ2-2
CDR3: CASRANSNANTGELFF
DNA: TGTGCCAGCAGAGCGAACTCGAACGCGAACACCGGGGAGCTGTTTTTT

V: TRBV7-2
D: TRBD2
size: many
J: TRBJ2-1
CDR3: CASQRGTRGNEQFF
DNA: TGTGCCTCCCAGCGGGGGACCCGCGGAAATGAGCAGTTCTTC

V: TRBV12-3/TRBV12-4
D: TRBD1
size: many
J: TRBJ2-7
CDR3: CASSLDRGTVYEQYF
DNA: TGTGCCAGCAGTTTAGATAGAGGGACAGTCTACGAGCAGTACTTC

V: TRBV24-1
D: TRBD2
size: few
J: TRBJ2-7
CDR3: CATSDSSGTLYNEQYF
DNA: TGTGCCACCAGTGATTCTAGCGGGACCCTCTACAATGAGCAGTACTTC

V: TRBV20-1
D: .
size: many
J: TRBJ1-1
CDR3: CSASGGPSDTEAFF
DNA: TGCAGTGCTAGTGGCGGGCCCTCTGACACTGAAGCTTTCTTT

V: TRBV11-3
D: TRBD1
size: many
J: TRBJ2-3
CDR3: CASSPGQGVTDTQYF
DNA: TGTGCCAGCAGCCCGGGACAGGGGGTGACAGATACGCAGTATTTT

V: TRBV20-1
D: .
size: many
J: TRBJ2-7
CDR3: CSARAAPSSYEQYF
DNA: TGCAGTGCTAGGGCAGCCCCAAGCTCCTACGAGCAGTACTTC

V: TRBV5-4
D: .
size: few
J: TRBJ1-2
CDR3: CASSLLGDYGYTF
DNA: TGTGCCAGCAGCTTATTGGGGGACTATGGCTACACCTTC

V: TRBV20-1
D: .
size: few
J: TRBJ2-1
CDR3: CSATREPPYNEQFF
DNA: TGCAGTGCTACCCGGGAGCCCCCCTACAATGAGCAGTTCTTC

V: TRBV25-1
D: .
size: .
J: TRBJ1-6
CDR3: CASSESAVGNSPLHF
DNA: TGTGCCAGCAGTGAATCGGCGGTCGGGAATTCACCCCTCCACTTT

V: TRBV5-1
D: TRBD2
size: .
J: TRBJ2-1
CDR3: CASSLQVLAGIPNEQFF
DNA: TGCGCCAGCAGCTTGCAGGTGCTAGCGGGAATCCCCAATGAGCAGTTCTTC

V: TRBV24-1
D: TRBD1
size: .
J: TRBJ2-2
CDR3: CATSGNRDRGFGELFF
DNA: TGTGCCACCAGTGGGAACCGGGACAGGGGATTCGGGGAGCTGTTTTTT

V: TRBV3-1
D: .
size: many
J: TRBJ2-7
CDR3: CASSRGLPYEQYF
DNA: TGTGCCAGCAGCCGGGGGCTACCCTACGAGCAGTACTTC

V: TRBV12-3/TRBV12-4
D: .
size: .
J: TRBJ2-1
CDR3: CASSFQGHNEQFF
DNA: TGTGCCAGCAGTTTTCAGGGTCACAATGAGCAGTTCTTC

V: TRBV6-5
D: TRBD1
size: .
J: TRBJ1-3
CDR3: CASSFGQGPLNTIYF
DNA: TGTGCCAGCAGTTTCGGACAGGGCCCATTAAACACCATATATTTT

V: TRBV5-1
D: TRBD1
size: .
J: TRBJ2-5
CDR3: CASSWTGNQETQYF
DNA: TGCGCCAGCAGCTGGACAGGGAACCAAGAGACCCAGTACTTC

V: TRBV20-1
D: .
size: many
J: TRBJ2-1
CDR3: CSASYRLSNEQFF
DNA: TGCAGTGCCTCCTACCGGCTCTCCAATGAGCAGTTCTTC

V: TRBV7-9
D: .
size: many
J: TRBJ2-7
CDR3: CASSLGSGSEQYF
DNA: TGTGCCAGCAGCTTAGGGTCGGGGTCCGAGCAGTACTTC

V: TRBV30
D: TRBD2
size: .
J: TRBJ2-1
CDR3: CAWSGASGREVLF
DNA: TGTGCCTGGAGTGGGGCTAGCGGGAGGGAAGTCCTCTTC